This T cell receptor beta chain derives from a study of response to subunit inactivated influenza vaccine. Of note for this clonotype: What it recognizes is unknown.

Study-level results: It was suggested by the authors that few new T cells are recruited by each seasonal influenza vaccination.

TCRdb recomputed calls from the RT-PCR reads with MiXCR, one row per CDR3 protein. The data show over 650,000 distinct CDR3 sequences, around 20% seen once. Germline assignment: CDR1 MNHEY and CDR2 SMNVEV (reference sequence). Trimming shortened V by 5 bases and J by 15 bases, and 38 bases separated the two germline ends. There are 19 residues in the CDR3. This sample comprised PBMCs from blood, obtained 5 to 6 days after vaccination. The gene calls are TRBV27 and TRBJ2-1; tentatively, D is TRBD1 (6 bases). The clonotype originates from a man aged 45 to 65 who received an inactivated influenza vaccine. CDR3 in amino acids: CASSLARIPSGLGQSGWFF. The CDR3 nucleotides read TGTGCCAGCAGTCTTGCTCGTATACCCTCCGGCCTGGGACAATCTGGGTGGTTCTTC.